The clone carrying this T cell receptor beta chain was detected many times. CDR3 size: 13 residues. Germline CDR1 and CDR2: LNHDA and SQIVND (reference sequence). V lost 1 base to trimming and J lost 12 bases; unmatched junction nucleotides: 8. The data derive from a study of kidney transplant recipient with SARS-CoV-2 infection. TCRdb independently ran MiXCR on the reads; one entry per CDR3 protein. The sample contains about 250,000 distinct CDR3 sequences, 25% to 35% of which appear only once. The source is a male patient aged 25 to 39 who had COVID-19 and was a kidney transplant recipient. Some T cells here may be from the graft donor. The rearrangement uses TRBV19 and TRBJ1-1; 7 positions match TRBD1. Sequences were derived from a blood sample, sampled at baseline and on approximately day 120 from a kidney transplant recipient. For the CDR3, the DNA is TGTGCCAGTAGTATAGTTCCTGGACAGGACACTTTCTTT. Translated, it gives CASSIVPGQDTFF.